This T cell receptor beta chain appears in the sequencing data of a study of T cell repertoires in cytomegalovirus infection. Study as a whole: HLA-B-restricted CMV epitopes that are well studied were used alongside recently identified HLA-C-restricted ones. CMV infection together with matching HLA type was indicated by public TCR beta signatures. Study outcomes and limitations: The ex vivo response showed dominance by HLA-C-restricted CMV-specific TCR beta clonotypes. Identification of carriers of CMV plus the relevant HLA was performed using cumulative public TCR beta family frequency.

Unmatched junction bases numbered 4, after V lost 4 bases and J lost 7 bases. CDR1 DFQATT and CDR2 SNEGSKA come from the germline V gene (reference sequence). There are 13 residues in the CDR3. Each CDR3 protein gets one entry after TCRdb re-called the reads with MiXCR. The table has 680,000 or so distinct CDR3 sequences, around 35% seen once; the top ten hold about 18%. With respect to this clonotype: Antigen: not known.

The sequenced sample was cultured PBMCs, obtained from culture after CMV antigen stimulation. This sequence originates from a human donor in good health (CMV status not recorded). Some clones in this sample may be carry-over from other donors' samples. The chain carries TRBV20-1 and TRBJ2-3, with 11 bases matching TRBD2. The CDR3, as DNA: TGCAGTGCTACCCTAGCGGGGGGTTATACGCAGTATTTT. Translating it yields CSATLAGGYTQYF.